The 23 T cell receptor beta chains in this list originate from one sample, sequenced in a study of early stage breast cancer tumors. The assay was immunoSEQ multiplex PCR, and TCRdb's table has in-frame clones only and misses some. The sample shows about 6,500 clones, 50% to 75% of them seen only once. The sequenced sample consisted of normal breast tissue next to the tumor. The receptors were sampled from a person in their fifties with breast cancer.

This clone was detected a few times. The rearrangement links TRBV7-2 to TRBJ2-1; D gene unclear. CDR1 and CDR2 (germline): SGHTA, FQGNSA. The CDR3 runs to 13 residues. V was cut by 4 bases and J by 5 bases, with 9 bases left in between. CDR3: CASSSSRDNEQFF. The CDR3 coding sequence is TGTGCCAGCAGCTCCAGCCGTGACAATGAGCAGTTCTTC.

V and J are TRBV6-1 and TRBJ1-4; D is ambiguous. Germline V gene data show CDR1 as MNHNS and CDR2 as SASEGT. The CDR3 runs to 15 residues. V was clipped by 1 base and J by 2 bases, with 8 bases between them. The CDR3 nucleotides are TGTGCCAGCAGTGAAGAACGGTGGACTAATGAAAAACTGTTTTTT. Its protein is CASSEERWTNEKLFF.

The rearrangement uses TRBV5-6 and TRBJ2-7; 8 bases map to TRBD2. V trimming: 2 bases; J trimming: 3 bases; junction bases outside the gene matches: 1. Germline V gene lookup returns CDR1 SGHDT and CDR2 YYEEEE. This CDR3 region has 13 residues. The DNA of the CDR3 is TGTGCCAGCAGCTTTGCGGGAGGCTACGAGCAGTACTTC. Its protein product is CASSFAGGYEQYF.

CDR3 sequence: CASSLLGLLYGYTF. CDR3 nucleotides: TGTGCCAGCAGCTTATTGGGACTGCTCTATGGCTACACCTTC. The rearrangement links TRBV7-2 to TRBJ1-2, with D possibly matching TRBD1 (5 bases). V was pared by 2 bases and J by 4 bases, with 11 bases between. CDR1 SGHTA and CDR2 FQGNSA come from the germline V gene. The CDR3 covers 14 residues.

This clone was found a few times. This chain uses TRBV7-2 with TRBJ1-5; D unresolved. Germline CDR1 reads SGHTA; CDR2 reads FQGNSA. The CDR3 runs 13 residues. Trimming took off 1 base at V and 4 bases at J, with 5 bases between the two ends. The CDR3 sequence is CASSLGRNQPQHF. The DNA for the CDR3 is TGTGCCAGCAGCTTAGGAAGGAATCAGCCCCAGCATTTT.

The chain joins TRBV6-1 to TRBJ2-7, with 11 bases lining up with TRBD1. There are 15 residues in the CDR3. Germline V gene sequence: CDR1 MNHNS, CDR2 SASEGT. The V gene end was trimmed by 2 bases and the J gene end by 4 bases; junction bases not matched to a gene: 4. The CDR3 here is CASSETGTGGYEQYF. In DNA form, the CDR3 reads TGTGCCAGCAGTGAAACTGGGACAGGGGGATACGAGCAGTACTTC.

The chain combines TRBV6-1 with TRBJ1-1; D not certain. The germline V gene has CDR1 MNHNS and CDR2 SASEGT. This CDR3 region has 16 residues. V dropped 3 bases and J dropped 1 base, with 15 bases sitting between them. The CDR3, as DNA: TGTGCCAGCAGTGACCAAGCGGTGGGTACGAACACTGAAGCTTTCTTT. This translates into CASSDQAVGTNTEAFF.

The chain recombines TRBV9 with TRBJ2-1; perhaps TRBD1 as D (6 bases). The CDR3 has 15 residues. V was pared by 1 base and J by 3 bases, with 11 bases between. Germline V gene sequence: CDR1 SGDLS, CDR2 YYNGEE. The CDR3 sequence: CASSVQGTYYNEQFF. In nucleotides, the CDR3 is TGTGCCAGCAGCGTACAGGGGACGTACTACAATGAGCAGTTCTTC.

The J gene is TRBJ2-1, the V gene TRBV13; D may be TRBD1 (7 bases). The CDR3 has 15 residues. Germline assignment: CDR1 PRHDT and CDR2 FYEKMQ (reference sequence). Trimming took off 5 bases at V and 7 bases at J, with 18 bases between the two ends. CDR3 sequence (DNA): TGTGCCAGCAGCCCCCCAGGGGGGCGGCGGAATGAGCAGTTCTTC. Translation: CASSPPGGRRNEQFF.

CDR3 region: CASSLEGLPNTGELFF. The CDR3 nucleotides are TGTGCCAGCAGCTTAGAGGGACTCCCGAACACCGGGGAGCTGTTTTTT. The chain joins TRBV11-2 to TRBJ2-2, with D possibly TRBD2 on 6 matching bases. Per the germline V gene, CDR1 is SGHAT and CDR2 is FQNNGV. This CDR3 region has 16 residues. The germline V and J ends were trimmed by 0 bases and 0 bases, with 8 bases remaining between them. The full variable domain, in which reference TRBV11-2 and TRBJ2-2 provide the parts outside the CDR3, is EAGVAQSPRYKIIEKRQSVAFWCNPISGHATLYWYQQILGQGPKLLIQFQNNGVVDDSQLPKDRFSAERLKGVDSTLKIQPAKLEDSAVYLCASSLEGLPNTGELFFGEGSRLTVL.

The CDR3 reads CASSLLADNEQFF. The CDR3 nucleotides are TGCGCCAGCAGCTTGTTAGCGGACAATGAGCAGTTCTTC. J is TRBJ2-1 and V is TRBV5-1, with D possibly TRBD2 on 6 matching bases. V dropped 1 base and J dropped 5 bases, with 7 bases sitting between them. CDR3 length: 13 amino acids. Germline V CDR1 and CDR2: SGHRS, YFSETQ.

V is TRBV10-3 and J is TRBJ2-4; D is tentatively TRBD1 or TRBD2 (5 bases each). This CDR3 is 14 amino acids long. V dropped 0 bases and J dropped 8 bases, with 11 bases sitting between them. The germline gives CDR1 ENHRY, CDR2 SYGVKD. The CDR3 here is CAISESRGQDIQYF. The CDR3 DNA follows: TGTGCCATCAGTGAGTCCCGGGGCCAAGACATTCAGTACTTC.

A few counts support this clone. The CDR3 region is CASSLQGGGGNTIYF. In nucleotides, the CDR3 is TGTGCCAGCTCACTACAGGGTGGCGGTGGAAACACCATATATTTT. The chain carries TRBV18 and TRBJ1-3; maybe TRBD1 (6 bases). V was shortened by 4 bases and J by 3 bases, with 13 bases between the two germline ends. Germline assignment: CDR1 KGHSH and CDR2 LQKENI. The CDR3 is 15 residues long.

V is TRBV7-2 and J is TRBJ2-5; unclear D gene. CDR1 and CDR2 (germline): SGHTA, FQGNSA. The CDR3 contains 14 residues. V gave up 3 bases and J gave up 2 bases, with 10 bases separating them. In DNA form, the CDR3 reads TGTGCCAGCAGCTTGATATCCGCGCAAGAGACCCAGTACTTC. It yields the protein CASSLISAQETQYF.

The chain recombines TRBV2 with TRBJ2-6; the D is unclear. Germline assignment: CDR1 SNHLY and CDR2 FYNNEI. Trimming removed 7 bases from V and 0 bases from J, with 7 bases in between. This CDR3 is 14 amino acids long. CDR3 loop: CASTGDSGANVLTF. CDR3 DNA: TGTGCCAGCACTGGAGACTCTGGGGCCAACGTCCTGACTTTC.

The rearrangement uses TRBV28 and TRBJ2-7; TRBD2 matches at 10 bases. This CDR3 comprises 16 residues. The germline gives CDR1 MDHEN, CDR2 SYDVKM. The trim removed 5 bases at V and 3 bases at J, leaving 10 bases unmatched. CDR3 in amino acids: CASSPPSGRGRYEQYF. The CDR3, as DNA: TGTGCCAGCAGTCCCCCCAGCGGGAGGGGCCGCTACGAGCAGTACTTC.

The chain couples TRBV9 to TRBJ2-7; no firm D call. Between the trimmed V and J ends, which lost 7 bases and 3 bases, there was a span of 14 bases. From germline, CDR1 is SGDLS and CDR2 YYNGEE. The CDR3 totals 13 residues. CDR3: CASSDGRHYEQYF. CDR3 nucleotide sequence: TGTGCCAGCTCCGACGGACGGCACTACGAGCAGTACTTC.

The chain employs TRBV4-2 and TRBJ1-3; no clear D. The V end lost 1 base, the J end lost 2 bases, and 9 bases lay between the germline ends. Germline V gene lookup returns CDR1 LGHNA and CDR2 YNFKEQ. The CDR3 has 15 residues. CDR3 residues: CASSQAFTAGNTIYF. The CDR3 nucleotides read TGTGCCAGCAGCCAAGCTTTTACGGCTGGAAACACCATATATTTT.

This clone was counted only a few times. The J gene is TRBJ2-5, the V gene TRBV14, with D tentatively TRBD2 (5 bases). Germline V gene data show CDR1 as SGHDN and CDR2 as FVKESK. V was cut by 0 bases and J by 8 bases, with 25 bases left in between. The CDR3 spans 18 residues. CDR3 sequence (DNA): TGTGCCAGCAGCCAAGATAGCTCGGGGTTAGGAGAGCGTGACACCCAGTACTTC. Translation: CASSQDSSGLGERDTQYF. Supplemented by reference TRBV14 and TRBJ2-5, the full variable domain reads EAGVTQFPSHSVIEKGQTVTLRCDPISGHDNLYWYRRVMGKEIKFLLHFVKESKQDESGMPNNRFLAERTGGTYSTLKVQPAELEDSGVYFCASSQDSSGLGERDTQYFGPGTRLLVL.

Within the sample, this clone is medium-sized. The CDR3 DNA reads as TGTGCCAGCTCACCAGAGAACGAGCAGTACTTC. Amino acids: CASSPENEQYF. The rearrangement joins TRBV18 to TRBJ2-7; no clear D. V lost 2 bases to trimming and J lost 5 bases, with 4 bases between them. The CDR3 runs 11 residues. Germline assignment: CDR1 KGHSH and CDR2 LQKENI. Full variable domain (remainder filled in from reference TRBV18 and TRBJ2-7): NAGVMQNPRHLVRRRGQEARLRCSPMKGHSHVYWYRQLPEEGLKFMVYLQKENIIDESGMPKERFSAEFPKEGPSILRIQQVVRGDSAAYFCASSPENEQYFGPGTRLTVT.

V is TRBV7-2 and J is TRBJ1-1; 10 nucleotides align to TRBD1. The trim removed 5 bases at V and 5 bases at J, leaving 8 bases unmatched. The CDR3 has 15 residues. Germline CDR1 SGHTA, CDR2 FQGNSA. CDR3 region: CASSGRQGARTEAFF. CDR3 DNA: TGTGCCAGCAGCGGGAGACAGGGGGCGCGGACTGAAGCTTTCTTT.

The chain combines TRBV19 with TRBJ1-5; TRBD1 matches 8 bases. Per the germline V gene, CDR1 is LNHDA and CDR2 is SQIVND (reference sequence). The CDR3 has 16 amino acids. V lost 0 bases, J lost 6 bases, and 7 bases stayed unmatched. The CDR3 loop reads CASSIERTGRRQPQHF. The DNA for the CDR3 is TGTGCCAGTAGTATAGAGCGGACAGGGAGGCGTCAGCCCCAGCATTTT.

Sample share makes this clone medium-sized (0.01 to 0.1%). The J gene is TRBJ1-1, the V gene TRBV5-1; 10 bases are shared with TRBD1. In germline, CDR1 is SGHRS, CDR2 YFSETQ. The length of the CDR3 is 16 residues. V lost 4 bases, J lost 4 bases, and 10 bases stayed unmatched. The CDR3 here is CASSLYRDRGSTEAFF. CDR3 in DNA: TGCGCCAGCAGCCTCTACCGGGACAGGGGTTCCACTGAAGCTTTCTTT.